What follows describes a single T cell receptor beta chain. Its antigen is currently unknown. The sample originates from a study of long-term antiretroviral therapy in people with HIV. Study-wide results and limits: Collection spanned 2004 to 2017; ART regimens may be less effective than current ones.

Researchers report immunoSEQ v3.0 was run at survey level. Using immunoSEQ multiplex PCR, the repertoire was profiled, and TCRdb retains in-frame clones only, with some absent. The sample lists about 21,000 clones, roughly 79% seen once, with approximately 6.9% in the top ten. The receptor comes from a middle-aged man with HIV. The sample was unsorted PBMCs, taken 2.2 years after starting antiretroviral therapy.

The CDR3 spells CASSPTGDEAFF. The CDR3 nucleotides read TGTGCCAGCTCACCAACAGGGGACGAAGCTTTCTTT. The rearrangement links TRBV18 to TRBJ1-1; 7 positions agree with TRBD1. CDR1 is KGHSH, CDR2 LQKENI, per germline. V lost 2 bases, J lost 8 bases, and 2 bases stayed unmatched. CDR3 length: 12 residues.